The rows below give T cell receptor beta chains drawn from one sample of a study of type 1 regulatory T cells. TCRdb passed the reads through MiXCR, listing each CDR3 protein once. This repertoire shows tens of thousands of distinct CDR3 sequences, 55% to 65% found once; its top ten account for approximately 1.8%. These receptors' targets are unknown. Sequenced input: cultured non-Tr1 T cells, either the whole culture or a sorted T cell fraction (not recorded which). The source is a human donor in good health. Both conserved end residues are part of each CDR3. A D gene is named only where the DNA matches it firmly. Not every row has a clone size; where given, it reads once, few, many or a size class.

TRBJ2-3,TRBV27,NA,NA,14,TGTGCCAGCAGTTTGCGGACCGGCACAGATACGCAGTATTTT,CASSLRTGTDTQYF
TRBJ1-5,TRBV20-1,medium-sized,NA,13,TGCAGTGCGGGCGGGTCAGGGGACCAGCCCCAGCATTTT,CSAGGSGDQPQHF
TRBJ2-1,TRBV6-6,NA,NA,14,TGTGCCAGCACCATAAGCAGCTCCTACAATGAGCAGTTCTTC,CASTISSSYNEQFF
TRBJ2-2,TRBV27,NA,TRBD1,16,TGTGCCAGCAGTTTAATGGGACAGGGCTGGACCGGGGAGCTGTTTTTT,CASSLMGQGWTGELFF
TRBJ1-1,TRBV3-1,NA,NA,14,TGTGCCAGCAGCAGAGTTCTCGGGAACACTGAAGCTTTCTTT,CASSRVLGNTEAFF
TRBJ2-4,TRBV19,NA,NA,15,TGTGCCAGTAGTCTTCAGCAGGGCCCACGTAACATTCAGTACTTC,CASSLQQGPRNIQYF
TRBJ1-2,TRBV18,NA,NA,14,TGTGCCAGCACTGGGACACCTGATTCCTATGGCTACACCTTC,CASTGTPDSYGYTF
TRBJ2-5,TRBV12-3/TRBV12-4,NA,TRBD2,14,TGTGCCAGCAGTCGGGCTAGCGGGGGAGAGACCCAGTACTTC,CASSRASGGETQYF
TRBJ1-1,TRBV5-1,few,NA,16,TGCGCCAGCAGCTCCGGACTCTCTAATTTGGGCACTGAAGCTTTCTTT,CASSSGLSNLGTEAFF
TRBJ2-5,TRBV12-3/TRBV12-4,NA,NA,13,TGTGCCAGCAGTTTAGGACCGTCTTTGGCCCAGTACTTC,CASSLGPSLAQYF
TRBJ2-2,TRBV3-1,once,NA,11,TGTGCCAGCAGCCAGGGCGGGGAGCTGTTTTTT,CASSQGGELFF
TRBJ1-5,TRBV20-1,NA,TRBD1,15,TGCAGTGCTCCCGGGGGGGGGACAGCTAATCAGCCCCAGCATTTT,CSAPGGGTANQPQHF
TRBJ2-1,TRBV12-3/TRBV12-4,NA,NA,16,TGTGCCAGCAGTTTATACGGGAACACAAACGACAATGAGCAGTTCTTC,CASSLYGNTNDNEQFF
TRBJ2-1,TRBV7-2,once,NA,15,TGTGCCAGCAGCTTAGTTAAAGGGGGTTACAATGAGCAGTTCTTC,CASSLVKGGYNEQFF
TRBJ1-2,TRBV29-1,NA,NA,12,TGCAGCGTTGACTCAGGGCGGAGTGGCTACACCTTC,CSVDSGRSGYTF
TRBJ2-7,TRBV20-1,once,NA,14,TGCAGTGCCACCCTCCGGACGGTCCCAGGGGAGCAGTACTTC,CSATLRTVPGEQYF
TRBJ2-2,TRBV2,NA,NA,14,TGTGCCAGCAGTTTGGACCTAGCCACCGGGGAGCTGTTTTTT,CASSLDLATGELFF
TRBJ2-2,TRBV4-3,NA,TRBD2,17,TGCGCCAGCAGCCAAGAGAGGCTAGCGGGAGCAACCGGGGAGCTGTTTTTT,CASSQERLAGATGELFF